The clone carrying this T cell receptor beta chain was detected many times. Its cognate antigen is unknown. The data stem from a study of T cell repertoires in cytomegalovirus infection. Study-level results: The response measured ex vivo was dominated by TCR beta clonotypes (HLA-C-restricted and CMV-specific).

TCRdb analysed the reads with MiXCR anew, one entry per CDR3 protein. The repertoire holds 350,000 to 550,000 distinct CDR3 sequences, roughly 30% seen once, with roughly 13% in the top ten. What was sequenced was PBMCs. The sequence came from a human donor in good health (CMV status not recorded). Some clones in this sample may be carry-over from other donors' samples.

The CDR3 DNA is TGTGCCAGCAGCTCTTATGTCCCGTCTGTGGGCCAGTACTTC. As protein: CASSSYVPSVGQYF. The chain carries TRBV7-2 and TRBJ2-5, with D unresolved. V was clipped by 4 bases and J by 10 bases, with 19 bases between them. Looked up from germline, CDR1 is SGHTA and CDR2 is FQGNSA. The CDR3 sequence is 14 residues long.